The TCR beta chain described here comes from a study of shared clonotypes between healthy human individuals. Points from the study as a whole: A reduction in generation probabilities was seen for non-shared clonotypes relative to those shared by all four donors. Only blood underwent sampling, and tissue repertoires likely differ. When naive CD4 clonotypes were compared across a handful of donors, around 5% were shared.

In germline, CDR1 is MNHEY, CDR2 SMNVEV (reference sequence). The CDR3 contains 11 residues. The ends lost 4 bases at V and 12 bases at J; junction bases unmatched: 2. In regard to this clone: The antigen remains undetermined. Other DNA sequences of this sample code for an identical CDR3.

For every subset, genomic DNA was evenly distributed across several immunoSEQ plates. Using immunoSEQ multiplex PCR, the repertoire was profiled, and TCRdb retains in-frame clones only, with some absent. The sample consists of about 2.1 million clones, about 93% of them appearing once. Positively selected for CCR7, the CD45RO-negative cells used as naive CD8 cells excluded terminally differentiated effector memory CD45RA+ cells. Source material: naive CD8+ T cells from PBMCs. This chain connects TRBV27 to TRBJ1-4; TRBD1 aligns across 7 bases. This clonotype was obtained from a man younger than 35 in good health. Some clones in this sample may be carry-over from other donors' samples. The CDR3 region is CASSSGTELFF. The DNA of the CDR3 is TGTGCCAGCAGTTCGGGGACAGAACTGTTTTTT.